This T cell receptor (beta chain) was retrieved from a study of cytomegalovirus exposure and HLA in healthy donors. Study findings and constraints: In vitro assays verified that a few CMV-associated chains recognized CMV antigens specifically.

The J segment lost 3 bases and the V segment lost 5 bases, leaving 6 bases of the junction unmatched. The CDR3 consists of 15 residues. Germline V CDR1 and CDR2: SGHTA, FQGNSA. As for this clone: The antigen remains unidentified.

It was with 60 Vbeta and 13 Jbeta primers that the PCR ran. The method was immunoSEQ multiplex PCR; TCRdb's version includes in-frame clones alone and lacks a portion of them. The table has around 100,000 clones, 65% to 80% seen once. The study sampled nominally healthy donors, though unrecorded immune exposures were likely. The chain employs TRBV7-2 and TRBJ1-1; TRBD1 matches at 10 bases. What was sequenced was PBMCs. The sequence derives from a woman aged 18-30 years in good health and CMV-seropositive. CDR3 amino acids: CASSPFGQGDTEAFF. The CDR3 coding sequence is TGTGCCAGCAGCCCCTTTGGACAGGGGGACACTGAAGCTTTCTTT.